This T cell receptor (beta chain) was recovered during a study of blood T cell repertoires in COVID-19. Study-wide background: Nucleic acid was either cDNA or gDNA, and it came from T cells, B-cell-depleted T cells, or PBMCs.

In the authors' workflow: Counts of nucleated cells, estimated from reference gene primer amplification, were obtained. Clones were read by immunoSEQ multiplex PCR, and TCRdb kept only the in-frame ones, dropping some. V, J and clone size are taken as reported in that table, and D and trimming were inferred from the DNA itself. The repertoire holds some 260,000 clones, 86% seen once, with over 1.5% in the top ten. Trimming pared 6 bases from V and 4 bases from J, leaving 16 bases between. CDR3 length: 15 residues. CDR1 MNHEY and CDR2 SVGAGI come from the germline V gene. In assigning cohorts, the study relied on participant-reported clinical history.

Material for sequencing was PBMCs or T cells enriched from blood (not recorded which). V usage is TRBV6-5 and J usage is TRBJ2-1, with D unresolved. The receptor was isolated from a middle-aged man who had recovered from COVID-19. The CDR3 region has the DNA TGTGCCAGCAGGGCCCCCGGGTCAGTATACAATGAGCAGTTCTTC. It encodes CASRAPGSVYNEQFF.